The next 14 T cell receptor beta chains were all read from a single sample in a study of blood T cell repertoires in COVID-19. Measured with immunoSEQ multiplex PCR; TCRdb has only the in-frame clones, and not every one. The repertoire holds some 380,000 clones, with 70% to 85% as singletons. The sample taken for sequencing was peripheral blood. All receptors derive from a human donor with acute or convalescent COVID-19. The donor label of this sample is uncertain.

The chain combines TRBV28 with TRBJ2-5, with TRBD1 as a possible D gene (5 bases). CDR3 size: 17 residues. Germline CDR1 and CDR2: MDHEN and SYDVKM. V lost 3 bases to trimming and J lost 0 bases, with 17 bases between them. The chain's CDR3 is CASSFTLATEYQETQYF. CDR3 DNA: TGTGCCAGCAGTTTTACGCTCGCGACAGAGTACCAAGAGACCCAGTACTTC.

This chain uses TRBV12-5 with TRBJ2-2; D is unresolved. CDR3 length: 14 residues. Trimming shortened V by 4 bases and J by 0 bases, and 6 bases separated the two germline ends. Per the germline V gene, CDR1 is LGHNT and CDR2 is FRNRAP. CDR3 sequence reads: CASGSTANTGELFF. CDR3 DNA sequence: TGTGCTAGTGGTTCTACAGCGAACACCGGGGAGCTGTTTTTT.

The CDR3 loop is CASSLAPGSSYNEQFF. The CDR3 DNA reads as TGTGCCAGCAGCTTAGCCCCCGGGAGCTCCTACAATGAGCAGTTCTTC. The chain has TRBV11-2 and TRBJ2-1; a possible D gene is TRBD2 (6 bases). The CDR3 is made up of 16 amino acids. V lost 1 base, J lost 0 bases, and 10 bases lay in between. Germline-derived CDR1 and CDR2 are SGHAT and FQNNGV.

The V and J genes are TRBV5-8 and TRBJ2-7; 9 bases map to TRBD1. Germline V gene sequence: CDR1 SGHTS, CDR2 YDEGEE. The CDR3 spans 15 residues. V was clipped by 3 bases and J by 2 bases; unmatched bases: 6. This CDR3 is CASSSAGTGTYEQYF. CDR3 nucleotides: TGTGCCAGCAGCTCTGCTGGGACAGGGACCTACGAGCAGTACTTC.

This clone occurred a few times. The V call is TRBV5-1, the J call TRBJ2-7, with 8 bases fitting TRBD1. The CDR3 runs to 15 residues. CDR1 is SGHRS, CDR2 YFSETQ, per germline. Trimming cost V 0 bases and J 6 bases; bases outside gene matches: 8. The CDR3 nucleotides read TGCGCCAGCAGCTTGGGCGGGACAGGATCTCTCGAGCAGTACTTC. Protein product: CASSLGGTGSLEQYF.

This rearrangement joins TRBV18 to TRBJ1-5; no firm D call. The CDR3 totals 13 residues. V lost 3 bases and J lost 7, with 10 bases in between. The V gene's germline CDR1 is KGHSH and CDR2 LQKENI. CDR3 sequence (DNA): TGTGCCAGCTCACCCGAGAGGAGCCAGCCCCAGCATTTT. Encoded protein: CASSPERSQPQHF. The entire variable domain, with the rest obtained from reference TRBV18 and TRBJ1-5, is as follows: NAGVMQNPRHLVRRRGQEARLRCSPMKGHSHVYWYRQLPEEGLKFMVYLQKENIIDESGMPKERFSAEFPKEGPSILRIQQVVRGDSAAYFCASSPERSQPQHFGDGTRLSIL.

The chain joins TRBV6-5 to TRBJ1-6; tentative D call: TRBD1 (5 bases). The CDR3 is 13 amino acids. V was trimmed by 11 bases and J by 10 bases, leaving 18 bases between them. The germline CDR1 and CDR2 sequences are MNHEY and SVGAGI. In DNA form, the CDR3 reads TGTGCCGCCGGGGCCCAGGGAGGCTCACCCCTCCACTTT. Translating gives CAAGAQGGSPLHF.

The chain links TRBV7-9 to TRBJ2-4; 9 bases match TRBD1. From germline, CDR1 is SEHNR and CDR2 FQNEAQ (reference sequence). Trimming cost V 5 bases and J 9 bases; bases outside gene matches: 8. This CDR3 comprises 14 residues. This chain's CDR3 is CASSRVGQGVIQYF. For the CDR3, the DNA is TGTGCCAGCAGCCGGGTGGGACAGGGTGTCATTCAGTACTTC. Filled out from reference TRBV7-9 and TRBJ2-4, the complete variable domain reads DTGVSQNPRHKITKRGQNVTFRCDPISEHNRLYWYRQTLGQGPEFLTYFQNEAQLEKSRLLSDRFSAERPKGSFSTLEIQRTEQGDSAMYLCASSRVGQGVIQYFGAGTRLSVL.

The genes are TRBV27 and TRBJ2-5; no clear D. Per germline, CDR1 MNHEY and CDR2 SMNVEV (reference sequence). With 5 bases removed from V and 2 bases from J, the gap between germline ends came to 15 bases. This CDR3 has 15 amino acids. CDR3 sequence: CASSRYFGPQETQYF. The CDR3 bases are TGTGCCAGCAGTCGGTATTTTGGTCCGCAAGAGACCCAGTACTTC.

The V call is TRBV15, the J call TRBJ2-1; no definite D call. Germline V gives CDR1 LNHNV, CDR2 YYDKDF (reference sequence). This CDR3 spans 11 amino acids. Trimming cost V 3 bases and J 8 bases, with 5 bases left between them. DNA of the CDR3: TGTGCCACCAGCAGCGCGTATGAGCAGTTCTTC. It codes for CATSSAYEQFF.

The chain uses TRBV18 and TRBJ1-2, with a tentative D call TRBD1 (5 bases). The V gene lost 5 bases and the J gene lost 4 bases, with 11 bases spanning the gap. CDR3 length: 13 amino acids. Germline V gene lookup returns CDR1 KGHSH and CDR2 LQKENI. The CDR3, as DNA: TGTGCCAGCTCAGTGGGGACTGCCTATGGCTACACCTTC. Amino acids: CASSVGTAYGYTF.

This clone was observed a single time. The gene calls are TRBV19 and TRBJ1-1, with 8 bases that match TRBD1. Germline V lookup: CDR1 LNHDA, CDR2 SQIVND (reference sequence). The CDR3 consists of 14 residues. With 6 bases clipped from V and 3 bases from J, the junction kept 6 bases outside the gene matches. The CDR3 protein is CASSITGGYTEAFF. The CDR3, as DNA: TGTGCCAGTAGCATCACAGGGGGTTACACTGAAGCTTTCTTT.

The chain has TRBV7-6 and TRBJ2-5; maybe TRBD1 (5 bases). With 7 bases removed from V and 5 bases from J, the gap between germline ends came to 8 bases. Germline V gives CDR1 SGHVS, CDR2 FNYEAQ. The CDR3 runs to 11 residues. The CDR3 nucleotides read TGTGCCAGCACCCCAGGGGAGACCCAGTACTTC. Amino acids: CASTPGETQYF.

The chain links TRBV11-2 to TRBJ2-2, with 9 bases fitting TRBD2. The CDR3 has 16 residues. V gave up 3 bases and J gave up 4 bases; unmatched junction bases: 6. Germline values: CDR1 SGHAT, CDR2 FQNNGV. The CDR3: CASSFPPSGVTGELFF. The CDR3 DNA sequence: TGTGCCAGCAGCTTTCCCCCTAGCGGGGTCACCGGGGAGCTGTTTTTT. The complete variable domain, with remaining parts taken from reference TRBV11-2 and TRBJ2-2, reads EAGVAQSPRYKIIEKRQSVAFWCNPISGHATLYWYQQILGQGPKLLIQFQNNGVVDDSQLPKDRFSAERLKGVDSTLKIQPAKLEDSAVYLCASSFPPSGVTGELFFGEGSRLTVL.